This TCR beta chain was obtained from a study of blood T cells in healthy people across ages. Germline V gene lookup returns CDR1 MDHEN and CDR2 SYDVKM. This CDR3 is built from 13 residues. Trimming shortened V by 8 bases and J by 4 bases, and 14 bases separated the two germline ends. General observations from the study: Higher diversity, along with more naive CD4+ cells, distinguished long-lived donors from aged donors. Calculation of diversity from one million T cells yielded estimates considered to be underestimates.

Concerning this clonotype itself: Its antigen is not known.

PCR was performed a second time for roughly 7 to 11 cycles using a sample-barcoded 5' primer and a J-beta primer mix. TCRdb passed the 5' RACE reads through MiXCR, listing each CDR3 protein once. Found here are 1.5 million to 2 million distinct CDR3 sequences, around 42% of them singletons; the top ten hold more than 20%. This receptor was taken from a human donor in good health. The chain carries TRBV28 and TRBJ2-5, with a weak D call TRBD1 (7 bases). Material: blood. CDR3 nucleotides: TGTGCCAGCGGACTACAGGGGTTAGAGACCCAGTACTTC. This encodes CASGLQGLETQYF.